This T cell receptor beta chain stems from a study of blood T cell repertoires in COVID-19. Study in general: Recovery meant two consecutive negative NP/OP PCR tests, professional clearance, or resolved symptoms.

This clone turned up a few times. Each participant's cohort was designated according to participant-reported clinical history. In germline, CDR1 is MDHEN, CDR2 SYDVKM. V was pared by 10 bases and J by 2 bases, with 4 bases of the junction left unmatched. The CDR3 consists of 13 residues. In the original analysis: Researchers report that nucleated cell counts were estimated from reference gene primer amplification. Data came from immunoSEQ multiplex PCR; TCRdb stores just in-frame clones and leaves some out. Clone size and the V and J calls come from that table; the DNA yielded D and trimming. The sample contains 300,000 to 450,000 clones, about 90% of which appear only once.

The clonotype originates from a middle-aged man in a cohort exposed to, infected with or recovered from COVID-19 (not recorded which). The sample was PBMCs or T cells enriched from blood (not recorded which). The chain couples TRBV28 to TRBJ1-1; 10 bases line up with TRBD1. CDR3 nucleotide sequence: TGTGCCACCGAGACAGGGGGCAACACTGAAGCTTTCTTT. Protein: CATETGGNTEAFF.